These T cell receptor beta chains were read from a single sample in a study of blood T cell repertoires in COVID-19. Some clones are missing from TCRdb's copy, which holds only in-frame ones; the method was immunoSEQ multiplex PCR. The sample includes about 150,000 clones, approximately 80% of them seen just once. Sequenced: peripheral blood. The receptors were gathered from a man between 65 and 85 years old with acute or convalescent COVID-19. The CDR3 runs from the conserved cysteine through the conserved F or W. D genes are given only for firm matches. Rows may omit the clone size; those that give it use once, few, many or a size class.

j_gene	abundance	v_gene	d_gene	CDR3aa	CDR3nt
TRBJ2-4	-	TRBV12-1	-	CASSSPRRGISALRDIQYF	TGTGCCAGCAGCTCACCAAGAAGGGGGATCAGTGCGCTCAGGGACATTCAGTACTTC
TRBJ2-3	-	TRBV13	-	CASSLSAGADTQYF	TGTGCCAGCAGCTTATCGGCAGGCGCAGATACGCAGTATTTT
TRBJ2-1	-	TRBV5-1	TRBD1	CASSPGTGTGEQFF	TGCGCCAGCAGCCCCGGGACAGGGACGGGGGAGCAGTTCTTC
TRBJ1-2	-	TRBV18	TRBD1	CASSPRTGESYTF	TGTGCCAGCTCACCACGCACAGGGGAAAGCTACACCTTC
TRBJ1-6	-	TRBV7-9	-	CASSSLRSSPLHF	TGTGCCAGCAGCTCCCTTAGGAGTTCACCCCTCCACTTT
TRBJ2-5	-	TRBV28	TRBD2	CASSLKGTSGRETQYF	TGTGCCAGCAGTTTAAAAGGGACTAGCGGCCGGGAGACCCAGTACTTC
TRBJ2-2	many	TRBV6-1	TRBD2	CASSEVLSGGAAGELFF	TGTGCCAGCAGTGAAGTTCTTAGCGGGGGTGCCGCCGGGGAGCTGTTTTTT
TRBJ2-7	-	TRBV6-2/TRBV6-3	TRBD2	CASSPSGGPPYEQYF	TGTGCCAGCAGCCCCAGCGGGGGGCCCCCCTACGAGCAGTACTTC
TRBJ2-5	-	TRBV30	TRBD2	CAWSSKAGGRETQYF	TGTGCCTGGAGTTCGAAAGCGGGGGGCCGGGAGACCCAGTACTTC
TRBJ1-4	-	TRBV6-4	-	CASSDSWVSEGTNEKLFF	TGTGCCAGCAGTGACTCATGGGTGAGCGAGGGAACTAATGAAAAACTGTTTTTT
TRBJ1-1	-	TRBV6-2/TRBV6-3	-	CASSHGLPGLARRHTMNTEAFF	TGTGCCAGCAGCCACGGCTTACCGGGCCTAGCCCGTCGGCATACGATGAACACTGAAGCTTTCTTT
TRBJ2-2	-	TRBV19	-	CASRGQNTGELFF	TGTGCCAGTAGGGGGCAGAACACCGGGGAGCTGTTTTTT
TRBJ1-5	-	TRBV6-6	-	CASSSIREQPQHF	TGTGCCAGCAGTTCGATCAGGGAACAGCCCCAGCATTTT
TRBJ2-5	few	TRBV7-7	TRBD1	CASSPLDRGHMETQYF	TGTGCTAGCAGCCCACTCGACAGGGGGCATATGGAGACCCAGTACTTC
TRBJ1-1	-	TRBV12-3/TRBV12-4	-	CASSFETRAEAFF	TGTGCCAGCAGTTTTGAGACGAGGGCTGAAGCTTTCTTT
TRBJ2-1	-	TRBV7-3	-	CASSLNVGYNEQFF	TGTGCCAGCAGCTTAAACGTCGGGTACAATGAGCAGTTCTTC
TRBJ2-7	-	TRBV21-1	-	CASSKVTDRYEQYF	TGTGCCAGCAGCAAAGTTACGGACAGATACGAGCAGTACTTC
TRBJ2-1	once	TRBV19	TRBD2	CASNWGGSYNEQFF	TGTGCCAGTAATTGGGGGGGCTCCTACAATGAGCAGTTCTTC
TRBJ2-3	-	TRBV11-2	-	CASSLRWGLDDTQYF	TGTGCCAGCAGCCTGCGTTGGGGGCTGGATGATACGCAGTATTTT
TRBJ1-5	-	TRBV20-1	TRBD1	CSASKQGDSLSNQPQHF	TGCAGTGCTAGTAAACAGGGGGATTCCCTAAGCAATCAGCCCCAGCATTTT
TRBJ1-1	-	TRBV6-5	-	CASSYSWQSNTEAFF	TGTGCCAGCAGTTACTCGTGGCAGTCGAACACTGAAGCTTTCTTT
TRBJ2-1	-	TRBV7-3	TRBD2	CASSLGGRGDYNEQFF	TGTGCCAGCAGCCTCGGGGGGCGGGGGGACTACAATGAGCAGTTCTTC
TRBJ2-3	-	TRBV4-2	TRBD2	CASSQDSAGGTDTQYF	TGTGCCAGCAGCCAAGATTCCGCGGGGGGGACAGATACGCAGTATTTT
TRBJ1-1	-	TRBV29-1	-	CSVDSPSEAFF	TGCAGCGTTGATAGTCCGAGTGAAGCTTTCTTT
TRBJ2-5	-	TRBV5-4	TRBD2	CASSIGLAGQETQYF	TGTGCCAGCAGCATTGGACTAGCGGGACAAGAGACCCAGTACTTC
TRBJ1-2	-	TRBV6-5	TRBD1	CASSPDRAYGYTF	TGTGCCAGCAGTCCCGACAGGGCCTATGGCTACACCTTC
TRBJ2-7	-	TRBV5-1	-	CASSQAGVYEQYF	TGCGCCAGCAGTCAAGCAGGGGTCTACGAGCAGTACTTC
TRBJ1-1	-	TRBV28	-	CASTIGRANTEAFF	TGTGCCAGCACGATTGGCAGGGCGAACACTGAAGCTTTCTTT
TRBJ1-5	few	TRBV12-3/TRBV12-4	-	CASTWSGQPQHF	TGTGCCAGCACATGGTCCGGTCAGCCCCAGCATTTT
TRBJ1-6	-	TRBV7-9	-	CASSPGADNLHF	TGTGCCAGCAGCCCAGGGGCGGATAACCTCCACTTT
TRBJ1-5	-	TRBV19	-	CASRDRYNQPQHF	TGTGCCAGTAGAGACAGGTACAATCAGCCCCAGCATTTT
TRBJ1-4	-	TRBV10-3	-	CATGGRYNEKLFF	TGTGCCACTGGGGGCAGATATAATGAAAAACTGTTTTTT
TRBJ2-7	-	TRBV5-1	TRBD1	CASSYPTGQVSEQYF	TGCGCCAGCAGCTACCCGACAGGGCAGGTCTCCGAGCAGTACTTC
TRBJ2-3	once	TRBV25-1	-	CASSEHIAGTQYF	TGTGCCAGCAGTGAACACATCGCGGGAACGCAGTATTTT
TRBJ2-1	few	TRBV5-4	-	CASSLFLGGVGEQFF	TGTGCCAGCAGCTTGTTTCTTGGCGGGGTCGGTGAGCAGTTCTTC
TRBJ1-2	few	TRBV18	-	CASSPGFARESYGYTF	TGTGCCAGCTCACCGGGCTTTGCTCGGGAGTCTTATGGCTACACCTTC
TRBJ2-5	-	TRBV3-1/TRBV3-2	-	CASSQGWTVQETQYF	TGTGCCAGCAGCCAAGGGTGGACTGTACAAGAGACCCAGTACTTC
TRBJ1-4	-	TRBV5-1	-	CASSLGGGRGEKLFF	TGCGCCAGCAGCTTGGGCGGGGGCAGGGGTGAAAAACTGTTTTTT
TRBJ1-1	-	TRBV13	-	CASSLGGHGEAFF	TGTGCCAGCAGCTTAGGGGGGCATGGTGAAGCTTTCTTT
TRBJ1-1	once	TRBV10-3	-	CASTGNTEAFF	TGTGCCAGTACAGGGAACACTGAAGCTTTCTTT
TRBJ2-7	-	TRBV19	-	CASSIKGGKDISYEQYF	TGTGCCAGTAGTATAAAGGGGGGGAAGGACATCTCCTACGAGCAGTACTTC
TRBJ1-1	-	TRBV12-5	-	CASGLVLIPGTRMNTEAFF	TGTGCTAGTGGTTTGGTCCTAATTCCCGGGACACGCATGAACACTGAAGCTTTCTTT
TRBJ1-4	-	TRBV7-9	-	CASSPFGGSPNEKLFF	TGTGCCAGCAGCCCCTTCGGCGGCTCACCAAATGAAAAACTGTTTTTT
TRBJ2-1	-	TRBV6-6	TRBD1	CASSYPVDRGNEQFF	TGTGCCAGCAGTTACCCCGTCGACAGGGGCAATGAGCAGTTCTTC
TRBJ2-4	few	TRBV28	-	CASTTGGNIQYF	TGTGCCAGCACTACCGGCGGAAACATTCAGTACTTC
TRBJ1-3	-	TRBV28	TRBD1	CASSSRTGIGNTIYF	TGTGCCAGCAGTTCCAGGACAGGGATTGGAAACACCATATATTTT
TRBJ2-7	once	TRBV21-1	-	CASSKRRTSGSYEQYF	TGTGCCAGCAGCAAACGGCGGACTAGCGGGAGCTACGAGCAGTACTTC
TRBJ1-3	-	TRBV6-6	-	CASSYAQTPGNTIYF	TGTGCCAGCAGTTACGCGCAGACTCCTGGAAACACCATATATTTT
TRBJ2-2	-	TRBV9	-	CASSVGSGGWELFF	TGTGCCAGCAGCGTAGGATCGGGGGGCTGGGAGCTGTTTTTT
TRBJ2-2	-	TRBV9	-	CASSSGLELWTGELFF	TGTGCCAGCAGCTCGGGACTGGAGCTGTGGACCGGGGAGCTGTTTTTT
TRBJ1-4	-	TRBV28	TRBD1	CASRTGGSYEKLFF	TGTGCCAGCAGGACAGGGGGGTCTTATGAAAAACTGTTTTTT
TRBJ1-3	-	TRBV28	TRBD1	CASRTTRTGGVYGNTIYF	TGTGCCAGCAGGACCACAAGGACAGGGGGCGTATATGGAAACACCATATATTTT